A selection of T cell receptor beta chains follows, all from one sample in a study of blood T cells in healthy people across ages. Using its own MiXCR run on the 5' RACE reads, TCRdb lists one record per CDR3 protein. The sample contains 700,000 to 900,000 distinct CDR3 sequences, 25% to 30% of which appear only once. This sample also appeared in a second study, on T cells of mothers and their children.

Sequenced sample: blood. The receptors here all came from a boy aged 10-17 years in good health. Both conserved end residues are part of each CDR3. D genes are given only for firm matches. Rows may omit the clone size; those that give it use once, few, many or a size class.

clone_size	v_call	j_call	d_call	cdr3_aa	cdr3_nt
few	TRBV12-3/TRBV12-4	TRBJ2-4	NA	CASSSPYGLGENIQYF	TGTGCCAGCAGTTCCCCCTACGGGCTGGGGGAAAACATTCAGTACTTC
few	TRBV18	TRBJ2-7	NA	CASSPGYYAGQYF	TGTGCCAGCTCACCGGGTTACTATGCTGGGCAGTACTTC
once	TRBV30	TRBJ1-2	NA	CAWSVQGSDGYTF	TGTGCCTGGAGTGTACAGGGAAGCGATGGCTACACCTTC
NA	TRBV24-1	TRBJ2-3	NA	CATSDLVGRAHTQYF	TGTGCCACCAGTGATTTAGTCGGGCGGGCGCATACGCAGTATTTT
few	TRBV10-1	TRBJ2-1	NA	CASSENRRSEQFF	TGCGCCAGCAGTGAGAACCGCAGGTCTGAGCAGTTCTTC
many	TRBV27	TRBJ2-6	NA	CASSLGGYSGANVLTF	TGTGCCAGCAGTTTAGGGGGTTACTCTGGGGCCAACGTCCTGACTTTC
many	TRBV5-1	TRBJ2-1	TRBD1	CASSPDRASYNEQFF	TGTGCCAGCAGCCCCGACAGGGCTTCCTACAATGAGCAGTTCTTC
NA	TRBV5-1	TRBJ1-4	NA	CASSPDRPNEKLFF	TGCGCCAGCAGCCCTGACAGGCCAAATGAAAAACTGTTTTTT
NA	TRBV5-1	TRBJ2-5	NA	CASSLAVTLNQETQYF	TGCGCCAGCAGCTTGGCCGTGACCTTGAACCAAGAGACCCAGTACTTC
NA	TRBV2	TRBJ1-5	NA	CASTPKRGGNQPQHF	TGTGCCAGCACTCCAAAACGAGGAGGCAATCAGCCCCAGCATTTT
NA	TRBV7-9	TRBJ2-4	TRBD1	CASSLGQVGAKNIQYF	TGTGCCAGCAGCCTTGGACAGGTCGGAGCCAAAAACATTCAGTACTTC
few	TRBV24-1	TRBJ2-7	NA	CATSVGANNEQYF	TGTGCCACCAGTGTTGGGGCGAACAACGAGCAGTACTTC
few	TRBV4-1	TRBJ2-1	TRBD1	CASSQTGGYEQFF	TGCGCCAGCAGCCAAACAGGGGGCTATGAGCAGTTCTTC
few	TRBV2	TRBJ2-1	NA	CASSGSPEFSYNEQFF	TGTGCCAGCAGTGGGTCCCCGGAATTTTCCTACAATGAGCAGTTCTTC
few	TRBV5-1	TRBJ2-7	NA	CASSFGRDSYEQYF	TGCGCCAGCAGCTTTGGACGGGACTCCTACGAGCAGTACTTC
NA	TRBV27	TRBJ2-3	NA	CASSLGEPRDTQYF	TGTGCCAGCAGTTTAGGTGAGCCGCGAGATACGCAGTATTTT
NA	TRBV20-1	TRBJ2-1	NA	CSALVGVGPIAEQFF	TGCAGTGCCCTGGTCGGGGTAGGCCCAATCGCTGAGCAGTTCTTC
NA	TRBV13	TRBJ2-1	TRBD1	CASSLFGQGYNEQFF	TGTGCCAGCAGCTTATTCGGACAGGGGTACAATGAGCAGTTCTTC
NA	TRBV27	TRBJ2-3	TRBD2	CASSLGRGRLDTQYF	TGTGCCAGCAGTTTAGGTCGCGGGAGGTTAGATACGCAGTATTTT
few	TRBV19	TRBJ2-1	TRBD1	CAFYLRDRGHNEQFF	TGTGCCTTTTACCTCCGGGACAGGGGGCACAATGAGCAGTTCTTC
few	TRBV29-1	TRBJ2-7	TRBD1	CSAGPGQSSYEQYF	TGCAGCGCCGGCCCGGGACAGAGCTCCTACGAGCAGTACTTC
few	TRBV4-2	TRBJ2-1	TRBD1	CASSQGDRENNEQFF	TGTGCCAGCAGCCAAGGGGACAGGGAGAACAATGAGCAGTTCTTC
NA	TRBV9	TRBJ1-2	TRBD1	CASSEGASRGNYGYTF	TGTGCCAGCAGCGAGGGGGCCTCAAGAGGGAACTATGGCTACACCTTC
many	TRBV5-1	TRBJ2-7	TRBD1	CASSPGQGSSYEQYF	TGTGCCAGCTCACCGGGACAGGGGTCGAGCTACGAGCAGTACTTC
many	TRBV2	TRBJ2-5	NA	CASRQGQTQYF	TGTGCCAGCAGGCAAGGGCAGACCCAGTACTTC
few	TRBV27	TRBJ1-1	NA	CASSRGRGTEAFF	TGTGCCAGCAGTAGGGGTAGGGGGACTGAAGCTTTCTTT
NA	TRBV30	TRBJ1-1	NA	CAWSLGRMNTEAFF	TGTGCCTGGAGTCTGGGTCGGATGAACACTGAAGCTTTCTTT
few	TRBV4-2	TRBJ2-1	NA	CASSQEEDYHNEQFF	TGTGCCAGCAGCCAAGAAGAGGACTACCACAATGAGCAGTTCTTC
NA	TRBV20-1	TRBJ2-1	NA	CSAHGTPYNEQFF	TGCAGTGCCCACGGGACCCCTTACAATGAGCAGTTCTTC
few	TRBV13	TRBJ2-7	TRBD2	CASSSGLAGMYEQYF	TGTGCCAGCAGCTCAGGACTAGCGGGAATGTATGAGCAGTACTTC
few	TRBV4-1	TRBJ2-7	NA	CASSVGTTALYEQYF	TGCGCCAGCAGTGTCGGGACAACTGCCCTCTACGAGCAGTACTTC
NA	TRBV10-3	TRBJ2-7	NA	CAISEVEQGLTEQYF	TGTGCCATCAGTGAGGTAGAGCAGGGGCTGACCGAGCAGTACTTC
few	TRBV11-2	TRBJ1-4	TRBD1	CASSLVPTGGSRRNEKLFF	TGTGCCAGCAGCTTAGTCCCGACAGGGGGTTCGAGGCGAAACGAAAAACTGTTTTTT
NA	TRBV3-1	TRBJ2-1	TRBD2	CASTPSTSGYNEQFF	TGTGCCAGCACCCCCAGTACTAGCGGTTACAATGAGCAGTTCTTC